The 32 T cell receptor beta chains listed next were all sequenced from one sample in a study of human T cells and chemical hapten exposure. TCRdb analysed the RACE reads with MiXCR anew, one entry per CDR3 protein. The sample gives some 42,000 distinct CDR3 sequences, approximately 9.7% of which show up once; around 14% is in the top ten. As to time point: patch test 2, 6 weeks after DPC sensitization. Regarding treatment: therapeutic diphenylcyclopropenone sensitization with weekly scalp DPC. It was from unfractionated whole blood that total RNA was extracted. This specimen was whole blood, taken in connection with sensitization to the hapten diphenylcyclopropenone (DPC). Every receptor here comes from a woman aged 30 to 39 with alopecia areata. Some clones in this sample may be carry-over from other donors' samples.

The CDR3 nucleotides read TGTGCCAGCAGCACGGGGCCAGGGTCTAGGTCACAAGAGACCCAGTACTTC. Protein product: CASSTGPGSRSQETQYF. The J gene is TRBJ2-5, the V gene TRBV5-5; possibly TRBD1 or TRBD2 for D (5 bases each). Germline V CDR1 and CDR2: SGHKS, YYEKEE (reference sequence). The ends were cut back, 4 bases at V and 2 bases at J, with 21 bases in the middle. This CDR3 region has 17 residues.

This clonotype was counted many times. The gene calls are TRBV20-1 and TRBJ2-3; D remains unclear. CDR1 is DFQATT and CDR2 is SNEGSKA in the germline V gene (reference sequence). The CDR3 is 11 residues long. The CDR3, as DNA: TGCACAACGCCCCGGACAGATACGCAGTATTTT. It specifies CTTPRTDTQYF.

Here the CDR3 DNA reads TGTGCCAGCAGTACAGGGGTCCAAGAGACCCAGTACTTC. This codes for CASSTGVQETQYF. V is TRBV12-3 or TRBV12-4 and J is TRBJ2-5; 7 nucleotides line up with TRBD1. The length of the CDR3 is 13 residues. Germline trimming cut 5 bases from V and 1 base from J; bases unmatched to any gene: 1.

This clonotype has at least ten counts. The chain employs TRBV12-3 or TRBV12-4 and TRBJ2-1; 9 nucleotides agree with TRBD1. The CDR3 runs to 14 residues. V gave up 7 bases and J gave up 9 bases; unmatched junction bases: 10. The CDR3 DNA sequence: TGTGCCAGCACACTGACAGGGGGTGAATCTGAGCAGTTCTTC. This gives the protein CASTLTGGESEQFF.

This clonotype was seen many times. This chain's CDR3 is CASSKAGPRNTEAFF. The CDR3 coding sequence is TGTGCCAGCAGCAAAGCCGGGCCGCGGAACACTGAAGCTTTCTTT. V usage is TRBV11-1 and J usage is TRBJ1-1; D ambiguous. Between the trimmed V and J ends, which lost 5 bases and 1 base, there was a span of 14 bases. The CDR3 runs 15 residues. Germline lookup yields CDR1 SGHAT and CDR2 FQDESV (reference sequence).

The V call is TRBV20-1, the J call TRBJ2-7; D uncertain. This CDR3 has 11 amino acids. V was pared by 0 bases and J by 0 bases, with 0 bases between. Germline CDR1 and CDR2: DFQATT and SNEGSKA (reference sequence). CDR3 sequence: CSARDSYEQYF. In nucleotides, the CDR3 is TGCAGTGCTAGAGACTCCTACGAGCAGTACTTC.

This clonotype occurred a few times. V gene TRBV2 combines with J gene TRBJ1-2; 8 bases map to TRBD1. Germline V lookup: CDR1 SNHLY, CDR2 FYNNEI. This CDR3 region has 14 residues. Losses at the gene ends were 5 bases for V and 4 bases for J; bases not matched to a gene: 6. DNA of the CDR3: TGTGCCAGCAGTTTCGGACAGGGTCCCTATGGCTACACCTTC. This gives the protein CASSFGQGPYGYTF.

This clonotype was observed a handful of times. V is TRBV20-1 and J is TRBJ2-3, with no clear D. V was clipped by 3 bases and J by 1 base, with 8 bases between them. The germline V gene encodes CDR1 DFQATT and CDR2 SNEGSKA (reference sequence). The CDR3 length is 13 residues. The CDR3 region is CSASWPGTDTQYF. CDR3 sequence (DNA): TGCAGTGCTAGTTGGCCCGGCACAGATACGCAGTATTTT.

The chain employs TRBV28 and TRBJ2-7, with D perhaps TRBD1 or TRBD2 (5 bases each). CDR3 length: 13 residues. Trimming stripped 8 bases from V and 5 bases from J, with 16 bases between. The germline V gene has CDR1 MDHEN and CDR2 SYDVKM. The CDR3 DNA follows: TGTGCCAGCGCCGGGGCTACCGCACACGAGCAGTACTTC. Its protein product is CASAGATAHEQYF.

This clonotype was seen just once. This chain uses TRBV11-2 with TRBJ1-1; D remains ambiguous. This CDR3 has 15 amino acids. Per the germline V gene, CDR1 is SGHAT and CDR2 is FQNNGV. Trimming left V 11 bases short and J 1 base short, with 20 bases between. The CDR3 loop is CAGTLRPQRNTEAFF. CDR3 nucleotides: TGTGCCGGCACCTTAAGGCCCCAGCGGAACACTGAAGCTTTCTTT.

This clonotype was detected a few times. The rearrangement links TRBV5-1 to TRBJ2-2, with 11 bases lining up with TRBD1. The length of the CDR3 is 16 residues. J gave up 6 bases and V 3 bases, and 7 bases lay outside the gene matches. CDR1 and CDR2 from the germline V gene are SGHRS and YFSETQ. DNA of the CDR3: TGCGCCAGCAGCTGGACAGGGGGCAAGGACCCCGGGGAGCTGTTTTTT. Its protein product is CASSWTGGKDPGELFF.

This clonotype came up many times. The gene calls are TRBV5-1 and TRBJ2-7; 8 bases align to TRBD2. Looked up from germline, CDR1 is SGHRS and CDR2 is YFSETQ. V trimming: 4 bases; J trimming: 2 bases; junction bases outside the gene matches: 8. The CDR3 covers 15 residues. The DNA for the CDR3 is TGCGCCAGCAGCCCCTCAGCGGGGGCCGCCTACGAGCAGTACTTC. This encodes CASSPSAGAAYEQYF.

V and J are TRBV28 and TRBJ1-2; D is possibly TRBD1 (5 bases). The CDR3 covers 14 residues. Germline V gene sequence: CDR1 MDHEN, CDR2 SYDVKM. Trimming pared 2 bases from V and 6 bases from J, leaving 13 bases between. The CDR3 DNA reads as TGTGCCAGCAGTTTAATTGTGCCGGGGGATGGCTACACCTTC. It encodes CASSLIVPGDGYTF.

This clonotype appeared many times. The V call is TRBV13, the J call TRBJ1-1; D is unclear. The CDR3 consists of 15 residues. CDR1 is PRHDT and CDR2 is FYEKMQ in the germline V gene (reference sequence). V was pared by 4 bases and J by 1 base, with 13 bases between. In nucleotides, the CDR3 is TGTGCCAGCAGCTATTCGGCCCGGACGAACACTGAAGCTTTCTTT. Amino acids: CASSYSARTNTEAFF.

This clonotype was seen at least ten times. The chain couples TRBV6-1 to TRBJ2-6, with D unresolved. The germline CDR1 and CDR2 sequences are MNHNS and SASEGT. V was cut by 2 bases and J by 1 base, with 6 bases left in between. The CDR3 is 15 residues long. The CDR3 coding sequence is TGTGCCAGCAGTGAAATAAAGTCTGGGGCCAACGTCCTGACTTTC. This sequence encodes CASSEIKSGANVLTF.

This clonotype was counted ten times or more. J is TRBJ1-2 and V is TRBV20-1; possibly TRBD1 for D (5 bases). This CDR3 is built from 13 residues. Germline CDR1 reads DFQATT; CDR2 reads SNEGSKA (reference sequence). Trimming removed 0 bases at V and 4 bases at J, with 9 bases between. The CDR3 is CSARDRDSYGYTF. The CDR3, as DNA: TGCAGTGCTAGAGATCGAGACAGCTATGGCTACACCTTC.

This clonotype was detected once. V is TRBV28 and J is TRBJ1-2, with D possibly matching TRBD1 (5 bases). Deletions cut 2 bases from V and 5 bases from J, with 15 bases between. Per the germline V gene, CDR1 is MDHEN and CDR2 is SYDVKM. CDR3 length: 15 residues. CDR3 sequence (DNA): TGTGCCAGCAGTTTACGAACCGGGACCCCTTATGGCTACACCTTC. Amino acids: CASSLRTGTPYGYTF.

The chain recombines TRBV20-1 with TRBJ1-1, with 9 bases identical to TRBD1. Trimming removed 6 bases from V and 3 bases from J; junction bases left unmatched: 5. This CDR3 spans 13 amino acids. CDR1 and CDR2 from the germline V gene are DFQATT and SNEGSKA (reference sequence). CDR3 coding DNA: TGCAGTGCCAGCCGGGACAGGGACACTGAAGCTTTCTTT. It is translated as CSASRDRDTEAFF.

This clonotype was detected many times. The rearrangement links TRBV28 to TRBJ2-1; TRBD2 aligns across 9 bases. Germline V gene data show CDR1 as MDHEN and CDR2 as SYDVKM. The CDR3 spans 15 residues. Trimming removed 1 base from V and 5 bases from J; junction bases left unmatched: 3. The chain's CDR3 is CASSLLGGGDNEQFF. The CDR3 bases are TGTGCCAGCAGTTTATTAGGCGGGGGGGACAATGAGCAGTTCTTC.

The J gene is TRBJ2-7, the V gene TRBV27; D may be TRBD1 (6 bases). Trimming stripped 4 bases from V and 1 base from J, with 11 bases between. This CDR3 spans 14 amino acids. Germline V gene data show CDR1 as MNHEY and CDR2 as SMNVEV (reference sequence). The CDR3 sequence is CASSSLGQSYEQYF. CDR3 nucleotides: TGTGCCAGCAGTTCCTTGGGACAATCCTACGAGCAGTACTTC.

This clonotype turned up a few times. The rearrangement links TRBV19 to TRBJ2-7; 8 nucleotides match TRBD1. The CDR3 length is 15 residues. Germline-derived CDR1 and CDR2 are LNHDA and SQIVND (reference sequence). V gave up 5 bases and J gave up 3 bases; unmatched junction bases: 9. The CDR3 loop is CASSAETGVLYEQYF. CDR3 DNA sequence: TGTGCCAGTAGTGCGGAGACAGGGGTTCTCTACGAGCAGTACTTC.

This clonotype was picked up a small number of times. The V gene is TRBV7-2, the J gene TRBJ2-1; D remains unclear. V was shortened by 7 bases and J by 0 bases, with 13 bases between the two germline ends. Germline V gives CDR1 SGHTA, CDR2 FQGNSA. The CDR3 spans 15 residues. The CDR3 DNA is TGTGCCAGCATCGAATATTTGAGCTCCTACAATGAGCAGTTCTTC. It translates to CASIEYLSSYNEQFF.

This clonotype was recorded a few times. This chain joins TRBV20-1 and TRBJ1-2, with D maybe TRBD1 (5 bases). Germline V gives CDR1 DFQATT, CDR2 SNEGSKA (reference sequence). There are 13 residues in the CDR3. Trimming cost V 5 bases and J 4 bases, with 14 bases left between them. CDR3 in DNA: TGCAGTGCTCTTCGCGGGGGGTCCTATGGCTACACCTTC. Translating gives CSALRGGSYGYTF.

The chain uses TRBV20-1 and TRBJ2-3; the match to TRBD2 covers 10 bases. CDR3 size: 15 residues. Germline values: CDR1 DFQATT, CDR2 SNEGSKA (reference sequence). J was trimmed by 4 bases and V by 5 bases; bases with no gene match: 9. The CDR3 DNA reads TGCAGTGCTCGGAACCGACTAGCGGGTGCAGATACGCAGTATTTT. It is translated as CSARNRLAGADTQYF.

This clonotype appeared many times. The chain is built from TRBV7-2 and TRBJ2-7, with D perhaps matching TRBD1 or TRBD2 (5 bases each). CDR3 length equals 13 residues. Trimming removed 5 bases at V and 6 bases at J, with 14 bases between. The germline V gene encodes CDR1 SGHTA and CDR2 FQGNSA. CDR3 residues: CASSPSGALEQYF. DNA of the CDR3: TGTGCCAGCAGCCCCTCCGGGGCTCTCGAGCAGTACTTC.

This chain connects TRBV6-5 to TRBJ1-6; a weak D match, TRBD1 (6 bases). V shed 2 bases and J shed 10 bases, with 15 bases lying between them. The CDR3 is made up of 15 amino acids. Germline values: CDR1 MNHEY, CDR2 SVGAGI. DNA of the CDR3: TGTGCCAGCAGTTACGCAGGTCAGGGGAAATCACCCCTCCACTTT. This gives the protein CASSYAGQGKSPLHF.

This clonotype was observed a handful of times. The chain carries TRBV4-3 and TRBJ2-3; 10 bases map to TRBD2. The CDR3 totals 16 residues. The germline V gene has CDR1 LGHNA and CDR2 YSLEER. The junction had 5 bases not matched to a gene; V was cut back by 4 bases and J by 1 base. The CDR3 is CASSRNLAGGTDTQYF. In nucleotides, the CDR3 is TGCGCCAGCAGCCGTAATCTAGCGGGGGGCACAGATACGCAGTATTTT.

The sample holds a few counts of this clonotype. The chain employs TRBV7-2 and TRBJ2-1, with D possibly being TRBD1 or TRBD2 (5 bases each). This CDR3 is built from 14 residues. V lost 4 bases, J lost 9 bases, and 16 bases lay in between. Per the germline V gene, CDR1 is SGHTA and CDR2 is FQGNSA. The CDR3 region has the DNA TGTGCCAGCAGCTCCGAGTTGGTTGGGGGTGAGCAGTTCTTC. This encodes CASSSELVGGEQFF.

This clonotype was detected ten times or more. The J gene is TRBJ2-5, the V gene TRBV11-3; 8 bases are a match to TRBD1. V shed 3 bases and J 5 bases; nucleotides not matched to a gene: 5. Germline loops: CDR1 SGHNT, CDR2 YENEEA. The CDR3 totals 14 residues. CDR3 in amino acids: CASSLTGVGETQYF. CDR3 DNA: TGTGCCAGCAGCTTGACAGGGGTCGGGGAGACCCAGTACTTC.

Notes on this clonotype: This sequence may be a read error, since a much larger clone differs from it by one base. This chain connects TRBV5-5 to TRBJ2-3; D perhaps matches TRBD2 (5 bases). This CDR3 has 16 residues. Germline CDR1 SGHKS, CDR2 YYEKEE (reference sequence). V was shortened by 3 bases and J by 2 bases, with 16 bases between the two germline ends. The CDR3 DNA sequence: TGTGCCAGCAGCTCTCATCACGGGATCACCACAGATACGCAGTATTTT. Protein sequence: CASSSHHGITTDTQYF.

This clonotype was seen only a few times. The chain has TRBV4-2 and TRBJ2-3, with TRBD2 matching 7 bases. V was clipped by 4 bases and J by 5 bases; unmatched bases: 12. From germline, CDR1 is LGHNA and CDR2 YNFKEQ. The CDR3 covers 16 residues. The CDR3 DNA follows: TGTGCCAGCAGCCGACCGGATCGGGGGGACGGAGATACGCAGTATTTT. As protein: CASSRPDRGDGDTQYF.

This clonotype has at least ten counts. The rearrangement uses TRBV6-2 or TRBV6-3 and TRBJ2-3; tentative D call: TRBD1 (5 bases). The CDR3 is 14 amino acids. V was clipped by 6 bases and J by 6 bases, with 16 bases between them. The germline gives CDR1 MNHEY, CDR2 SVGEGT. CDR3 bases: TGTGCCAGCAGCCCTCTCCAGGGCGGCGATACGCAGTATTTT. Residues: CASSPLQGGDTQYF.